Shown below are 21 T cell receptor beta chains from a single sample sequenced in a study of cytomegalovirus exposure and HLA in healthy donors. PCR used 60 Vbeta primers and 13 Jbeta primers. The table came from immunoSEQ multiplex PCR; TCRdb's copy has only in-frame clones and leaves some out. In the table there are around 49,000 clones, 80% of which are singletons. The material sequenced was PBMCs. The receptor set was obtained from a man aged 25 to 40 in good health and CMV-seropositive.

The chain couples TRBV5-1 to TRBJ2-6; tentatively, D is TRBD1 (5 bases). This CDR3 comprises 19 residues. Trimming took off 1 base at V and 3 bases at J, with 20 bases between the two ends. CDR1 and CDR2 from the germline V gene are SGHRS and YFSETQ. CDR3: CASSLQGAIRVFGANVLTF. In DNA, the CDR3 is TGCGCCAGCAGCTTGCAGGGTGCGATCAGGGTTTTTGGGGCCAACGTCCTGACTTTC.

The chain recombines TRBV5-1 with TRBJ1-6; 7 bases are shared with TRBD1. After removal of 5 bases from V and 0 bases from J, the junction contained 5 bases not matched to a gene. CDR3 length: 16 residues. CDR1 and CDR2 from the germline V gene are SGHRS and YFSETQ. The chain's CDR3 is CASRPGTASYNSPLHF. As DNA, the CDR3 is TGCGCCAGCAGGCCCGGGACAGCCTCCTATAATTCACCCCTCCACTTT.

This rearrangement joins TRBV7-6 to TRBJ2-5; 9 nucleotides match TRBD1. In germline, CDR1 is SGHVS, CDR2 FNYEAQ. The ends lost 5 bases at V and 4 bases at J; junction bases unmatched: 5. The CDR3 runs 14 residues. CDR3 DNA sequence: TGTGCCAGCAGCCTCCTGGGACAGGGAGAGACCCAGTACTTC. Translation: CASSLLGQGETQYF.

This chain uses TRBV5-1 with TRBJ2-1; TRBD2 agrees at 9 bases. V lost 4 bases and J lost 4; bases outside the gene matches: 18. This CDR3 has 19 amino acids. Per germline, CDR1 SGHRS and CDR2 YFSETQ. The CDR3 loop reads CASSLLPPSGGPPYNEQFF. The CDR3 region has the DNA TGCGCCAGCAGCCTCCTCCCCCCAAGCGGGGGGCCTCCTTACAATGAGCAGTTCTTC. Full variable domain (outside the CDR3, taken from reference TRBV5-1 and TRBJ2-1): KAGVTQTPRYLIKTRGQQVTLSCSPISGHRSVSWYQQTPGQGLQFLFEYFSETQRNKGNFPGRFSGRQFSNSRSEMNVSTLELGDSALYLCASSLLPPSGGPPYNEQFFGPGTRLTVL.

The V and J genes are TRBV7-3 and TRBJ1-5; D possibly corresponds to TRBD1 (6 bases). Trimming cost V 4 bases and J 2 bases, with 12 bases left between them. The CDR3 is 15 residues long. Germline CDR1 is SGHTA and CDR2 is FQGTGA. CDR3 amino acids: CASSSLGGGNQPQHF. The CDR3 DNA follows: TGTGCCAGCAGCTCTCTAGGGGGGGGCAATCAGCCCCAGCATTTT.

Only a few counts were recorded for this clone. The J gene is TRBJ1-2, the V gene TRBV5-4, with a weak D call TRBD1 (6 bases). Trimming took off 3 bases at V and 2 bases at J, with 8 bases between the two ends. CDR3 length: 13 residues. Per germline, CDR1 SGHNT and CDR2 YYREEE (reference sequence). This chain's CDR3 is CASSYTGNYGYTF. CDR3 DNA sequence: TGTGCCAGCAGCTACACAGGGAACTATGGCTACACCTTC.

This chain links TRBV4-1 with TRBJ1-1, with D perhaps TRBD1 (6 bases). Trimming took off 6 bases at V and 6 bases at J, with 11 bases between the two ends. There are 12 residues in the CDR3. The germline CDR1 and CDR2 sequences are MGHRA and YSYEKL. The CDR3 loop reads CASSQRTAEAFF. CDR3 nucleotide sequence: TGCGCCAGCAGTCAAAGGACAGCTGAAGCTTTCTTT.

This chain's CDR3 is CASSGRTTGGWETQYF. The DNA of the CDR3 is TGTGCCAGCAGCGGGAGAACTACAGGGGGCTGGGAGACCCAGTACTTC. This chain connects TRBV9 to TRBJ2-5; 9 nucleotides agree with TRBD1. This CDR3 comprises 16 residues. The ends lost 3 bases at V and 5 bases at J; junction bases unmatched: 11. In germline, CDR1 is SGDLS, CDR2 YYNGEE.

This clone has a handful of counts. This rearrangement joins TRBV19 to TRBJ2-1; D call uncertain. This CDR3 comprises 13 residues. The germline V and J ends were trimmed by 1 base and 3 bases, with 4 bases remaining between them. Germline V CDR1 and CDR2: LNHDA, SQIVND (reference sequence). The DNA of the CDR3 is TGTGCCAGTAGTATAGCTCGCTACAATGAGCAGTTCTTC. This encodes CASSIARYNEQFF. The full variable domain, its missing parts supplied by reference TRBV19 and TRBJ2-1, is DGGITQSPKYLFRKEGQNVTLSCEQNLNHDAMYWYRQDPGQGLRLIYYSQIVNDFQKGDIAEGYSVSREKKESFPLTVTSAQKNPTAFYLCASSIARYNEQFFGPGTRLTVL.

V is TRBV4-1 and J is TRBJ2-3, with no clear D. The CDR3 is 12 amino acids. Trimming shortened V by 2 bases and J by 5 bases, and 5 bases separated the two germline ends. Per the germline V gene, CDR1 is MGHRA and CDR2 is YSYEKL. The CDR3 here is CASSQLGDTQYF. DNA for the CDR3: TGCGCCAGCAGCCAACTAGGAGATACGCAGTATTTT.

V usage is TRBV5-1 and J usage is TRBJ1-6; D unclear. The CDR3 totals 12 residues. Trimming took off 0 bases at V and 10 bases at J, with 5 bases between the two ends. Germline V gives CDR1 SGHRS, CDR2 YFSETQ. CDR3: CASSLEQSPLHF. The CDR3, as DNA: TGCGCCAGCAGCTTGGAACAGTCACCCCTCCACTTT.

V usage is TRBV5-4 and J usage is TRBJ1-6; 7 nucleotides match TRBD1. Trimming cost V 2 bases and J 10 bases; bases outside gene matches: 12. The CDR3 length is 16 residues. CDR1 and CDR2 (germline): SGHNT, YYREEE (reference sequence). The CDR3 here is CASSLVGTQGGSPLHF. DNA of the CDR3: TGTGCCAGCAGCTTAGTTGGCACGCAGGGGGGCTCACCCCTCCACTTT.

The CDR3, as DNA: TGTGCCAGCAGTCAGACACCAGGGTACGCGTACGAGCAGTACTTC. Translated, it gives CASSQTPGYAYEQYF. The chain employs TRBV27 and TRBJ2-7, with D perhaps matching TRBD1 (5 bases). V was cut by 5 bases and J by 4 bases, with 18 bases left in between. CDR1 is MNHEY, CDR2 SMNVEV, per germline (reference sequence). The CDR3 spans 15 residues.

This chain joins TRBV7-8 and TRBJ1-4; D is undetermined. Germline V CDR1 and CDR2: SGHVS, FQNEAQ. There are 14 residues in the CDR3. V was trimmed by 5 bases and J by 7 bases, leaving 14 bases between them. The CDR3 bases are TGTGCCAGCAGCCCTATTGCGGGGAGTGAAAAACTGTTTTTT. Translated, it gives CASSPIAGSEKLFF.

The chain couples TRBV18 to TRBJ2-1; 7 nucleotides agree with TRBD1. The V gene's germline CDR1 is KGHSH and CDR2 LQKENI. There are 14 residues in the CDR3. J gave up 2 bases and V 3 bases, and 1 base lay outside the gene matches. CDR3 amino acids: CASSPGTAYNEQFF. The DNA of the CDR3 is TGTGCCAGCTCACCCGGGACAGCCTACAATGAGCAGTTCTTC. The full variable domain, rest sourced from reference TRBV18 and TRBJ2-1, is NAGVMQNPRHLVRRRGQEARLRCSPMKGHSHVYWYRQLPEEGLKFMVYLQKENIIDESGMPKERFSAEFPKEGPSILRIQQVVRGDSAAYFCASSPGTAYNEQFFGPGTRLTVL.

A note on this clone: Other nucleotide sequences in the sample specify the same CDR3. V is TRBV6-1 and J is TRBJ1-2; tentative D call: TRBD1 (6 bases). Trimming shortened V by 2 bases and J by 0 bases, and 13 bases separated the two germline ends. The CDR3 totals 16 residues. Germline values: CDR1 MNHNS, CDR2 SASEGT. The CDR3 nucleotides are TGTGCCAGCAGTGAACGTCGGACAGCTTCTAACTATGGCTACACCTTC. This encodes CASSERRTASNYGYTF.

There are a few counts of this clone. No DNA is shown, since the ends of the CDR3 on it are uncertain; the CDR3 is the one TCRdb lists. This chain connects TRBV12-2 to TRBJ2-7; the DNA was not compared with TRBD1, the D call given in the table. TRBV12-2 is deemed a pseudogene. Including both end residues, the CDR3 is 15 amino acids long. The chain's CDR3 is CASRFGQGISYEQYF.

J is TRBJ2-7 and V is TRBV5-4, with 9 bases matching TRBD1. Germline loops: CDR1 SGHNT, CDR2 YYREEE (reference sequence). Trimming cost V 5 bases and J 5 bases; bases outside gene matches: 8. This CDR3 contains 14 residues. The CDR3 reads CASRVRDRDDEQYF. The CDR3 DNA reads TGTGCCAGCAGGGTCCGGGACAGGGACGACGAGCAGTACTTC.

The count of this clone is one. The chain couples TRBV7-9 to TRBJ2-3; 11 bases agree with TRBD2. Per germline, CDR1 SEHNR and CDR2 FQNEAQ (reference sequence). Trimming removed 3 bases from V and 6 bases from J; junction bases left unmatched: 2. This CDR3 contains 14 residues. The CDR3: CASSFSGGADTQYF. Written as DNA, the CDR3 is TGTGCCAGCAGCTTTAGCGGGGGGGCGGATACGCAGTATTTT. The variable domain in full, with the rest retrieved from reference TRBV7-9 and TRBJ2-3, is DTGVSQNPRHKITKRGQNVTFRCDPISEHNRLYWYRQTLGQGPEFLTYFQNEAQLEKSRLLSDRFSAERPKGSFSTLEIQRTEQGDSAMYLCASSFSGGADTQYFGPGTRLTVL.

This rearrangement joins TRBV7-9 to TRBJ2-2; no clear D. Germline loops: CDR1 SEHNR, CDR2 FQNEAQ (reference sequence). There are 15 residues in the CDR3. V lost 4 bases, J lost 3 bases, and 12 bases lay in between. The DNA for the CDR3 is TGTGCCAGCAGCTCCGACCTGGGCTACACCGGGGAGCTGTTTTTT. Translating it yields CASSSDLGYTGELFF.

Only one count was recorded for this clone. Mismatch with germline at one junction end may stem from a read error. The chain uses TRBV7-9 and TRBJ1-2, with no clear D. This CDR3 is built from 13 residues. CDR1 is SEHNR and CDR2 is FQNEAQ in the germline V gene (reference sequence). The CDR3 is CSSSLEADYGYTF. The CDR3 coding sequence is TGTTCCAGCAGCTTAGAGGCGGACTATGGCTACACCTTC. Supplemented by reference TRBV7-9 and TRBJ1-2, the full variable domain reads DTGVSQNPRHKITKRGQNVTFRCDPISEHNRLYWYRQTLGQGPEFLTYFQNEAQLEKSRLLSDRFSAERPKGSFSTLEIQRTEQGDSAMYLCSSSLEADYGYTFGSGTRLTVV.